Presented here are 15 T cell receptor beta chains from one specimen sequenced in a study of OX40 agonist ivuxolimab in advanced cancers. Assay used: immunoSEQ multiplex PCR; TCRdb lists only in-frame clones, some missing. The sample holds about 45,000 clones, roughly 88% seen once. This material consisted of CD4+ or CD8+ T cells sorted from blood, taken in a trial of the OX40 agonist ivuxolimab. These receptors were taken from an adult with an advanced solid tumor such as melanoma, head and neck, liver or kidney cancer.

The CDR3 nucleotides read TGTGCCAGCAGTCAAACCGGGACAGGCTACGAGCAGTACTTC. Translation: CASSQTGTGYEQYF. The rearrangement joins TRBV6-1 to TRBJ2-7, with 8 bases identical to TRBD1. The CDR3 has 14 residues. Trimming removed 5 bases from V and 3 bases from J; junction bases left unmatched: 6. Germline-derived CDR1 and CDR2 are MNHNS and SASEGT.

This clone is a singleton in its sample. The chain is built from TRBV5-5 and TRBJ2-7, with D unclear. Germline V lookup: CDR1 SGHKS, CDR2 YYEKEE (reference sequence). CDR3 size: 11 residues. The V gene lost 4 bases and the J gene lost 0 bases, with 2 bases spanning the gap. The CDR3 bases are TGTGCCAGCAGCGACTCCTACGAGCAGTACTTC. Its translation is CASSDSYEQYF.

A single count supports this clone. The chain's CDR3 is CASSLNGWGNYEQYF. The CDR3 region has the DNA TGTGCCAGCAGTTTGAATGGTTGGGGGAACTACGAGCAGTACTTC. The V and J genes are TRBV27 and TRBJ2-7, with D perhaps TRBD1 or TRBD2 (5 bases each). This CDR3 comprises 15 residues. Between the trimmed V and J ends, which lost 3 bases and 3 bases, there was a span of 15 bases. Germline V lookup: CDR1 MNHEY, CDR2 SMNVEV (reference sequence).

The chain recombines TRBV7-6 with TRBJ2-7, with a tentative D call TRBD2 (5 bases). Germline V gene sequence: CDR1 SGHVS, CDR2 FNYEAQ. There are 13 residues in the CDR3. The V end lost 3 bases, the J end lost 6 bases, and 12 bases lay between the germline ends. The CDR3 sequence is CASSFTVGGEQYF. For the CDR3, the DNA is TGTGCCAGCAGCTTTACCGTCGGAGGCGAGCAGTACTTC.

This clone showed up just a few times. The rearrangement uses TRBV28 and TRBJ2-5; 12 positions match TRBD2. This CDR3 has 15 amino acids. Per germline, CDR1 MDHEN and CDR2 SYDVKM. With V trimmed by 5 bases and J by 3 bases, 4 bases remained unmatched. The DNA of the CDR3 is TGTGCCAGCAGTCCTCTAGCGGGAGGGGAAGAGACCCAGTACTTC. This gives the protein CASSPLAGGEETQYF.

The J gene is TRBJ1-2, the V gene TRBV2; D may be TRBD1 (5 bases). From germline, CDR1 is SNHLY and CDR2 FYNNEI. Deletions cut 4 bases from V and 4 bases from J, with 16 bases between. There are 15 residues in the CDR3. The CDR3 sequence is CASSAPTEGLYGYTF. The CDR3 DNA follows: TGTGCCAGCAGTGCCCCCACCGAGGGACTCTATGGCTACACCTTC.

The genes are TRBV19 and TRBJ2-7; 7 nucleotides match TRBD2. The CDR3 sequence is 14 residues long. V shed 6 bases and J 3 bases; nucleotides not matched to a gene: 8. CDR1 is LNHDA, CDR2 SQIVND, per germline (reference sequence). The CDR3 loop reads CASSPSGRGYEQYF. In DNA, the CDR3 is TGTGCCAGTAGCCCCTCGGGGAGGGGCTACGAGCAGTACTTC.

The chain is built from TRBV18 and TRBJ2-6, with D perhaps TRBD1 (5 bases). Germline CDR1 KGHSH, CDR2 LQKENI. The ends were cut back, 2 bases at V and 4 bases at J, with 21 bases in the middle. This CDR3 spans 19 amino acids. Here the CDR3 reads CASSPASAGPISGANVLTF. The CDR3 region has the DNA TGTGCCAGCTCACCAGCTTCGGCAGGGCCAATATCGGGGGCCAACGTCCTGACTTTC.

V gene TRBV5-6 combines with J gene TRBJ2-1; possible D gene TRBD1, 5 bases. This CDR3 region has 14 residues. V was clipped by 3 bases and J by 10 bases, with 17 bases between them. The germline V gene encodes CDR1 SGHDT and CDR2 YYEEEE. The CDR3 nucleotides read TGTGCCAGCAGCTCTAACGTGGGTGACAGAGAGCAGTTCTTC. The encoded protein is CASSSNVGDREQFF.

CDR3 region: CAWNLPGLAGVIDTQYF. The CDR3 DNA reads TGTGCCTGGAACCTACCGGGACTAGCGGGAGTTATAGATACGCAGTATTTT. The chain is built from TRBV30 and TRBJ2-3; 14 bases are shared with TRBD2. CDR3 length equals 17 residues. CDR1 and CDR2 from the germline V gene are GTSNPN and SVGIG (reference sequence). V gave up 4 bases and J gave up 5 bases; unmatched junction bases: 11.

The rearrangement links TRBV13 to TRBJ1-4; the match to TRBD1 covers 7 bases. The germline gives CDR1 PRHDT, CDR2 FYEKMQ (reference sequence). V gave up 5 bases and J gave up 7 bases; unmatched junction bases: 10. This CDR3 contains 15 residues. DNA of the CDR3: TGTGCCAGCAGCACCTCACAGGGGAAGGGTGAAAAACTGTTTTTT. Translation gives CASSTSQGKGEKLFF.

V usage is TRBV4-1 and J usage is TRBJ1-5, with a tentative D call TRBD1 (6 bases). V was shortened by 2 bases and J by 3 bases, with 17 bases between the two germline ends. CDR1 is MGHRA and CDR2 is YSYEKL in the germline V gene. The CDR3 covers 17 residues. CDR3: CASSQLPLQGNNQPQHF. The CDR3 nucleotides are TGCGCCAGCAGCCAACTCCCATTACAGGGAAACAATCAGCCCCAGCATTTT.

The chain recombines TRBV6-5 with TRBJ2-5, with unresolved D. Germline loops: CDR1 MNHEY, CDR2 SVGAGI. The germline V and J ends were trimmed by 0 bases and 0 bases, with 11 bases remaining between them. This CDR3 region has 16 residues. CDR3 amino acids: CASSYSIDADQETQYF. CDR3 nucleotide sequence: TGTGCCAGCAGTTACTCGATTGATGCGGACCAAGAGACCCAGTACTTC.

The V call is TRBV5-5, the J call TRBJ2-1, with TRBD2 identical over 12 bases. Unmatched junction bases numbered 6, after V lost 4 bases and J lost 10 bases. Germline loops: CDR1 SGHKS, CDR2 YYEKEE (reference sequence). The CDR3 totals 14 residues. CDR3 DNA sequence: TGTGCCAGCAGCCGGGGACTAGCGGGTGAAGAGCAGTTCTTC. It encodes CASSRGLAGEEQFF.

V is TRBV27 and J is TRBJ2-7; 9 bases line up with TRBD1. The germline V gene encodes CDR1 MNHEY and CDR2 SMNVEV (reference sequence). After removal of 5 bases from V and 3 bases from J, the junction contained 5 bases not matched to a gene. The CDR3 contains 14 residues. The CDR3 DNA follows: TGTGCCAGCAGTCCGGAGGGACAGGGCTACGAGCAGTACTTC. Translating gives CASSPEGQGYEQYF.